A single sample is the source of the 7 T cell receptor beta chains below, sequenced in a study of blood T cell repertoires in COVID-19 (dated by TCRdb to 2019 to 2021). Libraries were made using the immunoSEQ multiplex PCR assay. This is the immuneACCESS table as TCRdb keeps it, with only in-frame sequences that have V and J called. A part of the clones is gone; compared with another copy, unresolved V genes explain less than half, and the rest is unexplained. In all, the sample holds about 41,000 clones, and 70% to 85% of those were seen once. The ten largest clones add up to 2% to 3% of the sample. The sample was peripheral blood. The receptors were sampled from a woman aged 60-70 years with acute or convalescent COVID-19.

The CDR3 here is CASAERGTYEQYF. The CDR3 nucleotides are TGTGCCAGCGCGGAGCGGGGAACCTACGAGCAGTACTTC. The chain is built from TRBV3-1 (or the pseudogene TRBV3-2) and TRBJ2-7, with 7 bases aligning to TRBD2. The CDR3 length is 13 residues. With 8 bases clipped from V and 2 bases from J, the junction kept 6 bases outside the gene matches. Germline V lookup: CDR1 LGHDT, CDR2 YNNKEL (reference sequence).

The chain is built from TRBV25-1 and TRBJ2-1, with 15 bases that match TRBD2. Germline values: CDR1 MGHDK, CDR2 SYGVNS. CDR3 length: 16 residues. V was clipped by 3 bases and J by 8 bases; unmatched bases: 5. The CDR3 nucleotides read TGTGCCAGCAGTGAGAGCGGGACTAGCGGGAGGTATGAGCAGTTCTTC. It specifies CASSESGTSGRYEQFF.

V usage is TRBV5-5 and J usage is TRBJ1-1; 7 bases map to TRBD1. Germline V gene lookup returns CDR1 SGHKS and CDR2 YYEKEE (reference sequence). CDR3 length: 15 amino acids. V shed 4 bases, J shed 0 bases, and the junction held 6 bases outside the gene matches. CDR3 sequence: CASSGRGIVNTEAFF. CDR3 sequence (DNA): TGTGCCAGCAGCGGCAGGGGGATTGTGAACACTGAAGCTTTCTTT.

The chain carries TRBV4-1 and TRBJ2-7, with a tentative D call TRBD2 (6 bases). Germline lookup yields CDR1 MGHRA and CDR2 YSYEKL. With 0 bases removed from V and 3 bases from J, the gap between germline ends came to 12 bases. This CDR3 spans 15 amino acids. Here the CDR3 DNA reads TGCGCCAGCAGCCAAGATAGGCTAGCGCTCTACGAGCAGTACTTC. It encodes CASSQDRLALYEQYF.

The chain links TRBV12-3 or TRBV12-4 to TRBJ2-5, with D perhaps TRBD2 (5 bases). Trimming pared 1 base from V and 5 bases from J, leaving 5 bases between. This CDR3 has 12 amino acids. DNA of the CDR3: TGTGCCAGCAGTTTAGGGAGGGAGACCCAGTACTTC. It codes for CASSLGRETQYF.

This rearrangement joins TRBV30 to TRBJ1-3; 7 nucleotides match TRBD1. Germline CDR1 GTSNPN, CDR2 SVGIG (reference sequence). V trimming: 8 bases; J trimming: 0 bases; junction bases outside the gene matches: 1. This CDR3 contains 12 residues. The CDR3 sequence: CAGTVSGNTIYF. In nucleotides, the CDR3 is TGTGCCGGGACAGTCTCTGGAAACACCATATATTTT.

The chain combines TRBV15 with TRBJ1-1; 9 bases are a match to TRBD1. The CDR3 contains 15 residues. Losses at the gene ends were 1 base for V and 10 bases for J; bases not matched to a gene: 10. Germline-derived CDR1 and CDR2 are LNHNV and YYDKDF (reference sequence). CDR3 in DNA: TGTGCCACCAGCAGAGGGGGAAGGACAGGGGACGTAGCTTTCTTT. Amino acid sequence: CATSRGGRTGDVAFF.